This TCR beta chain was recorded in a study of blood T cell repertoires in COVID-19. Background on the study: Sources were T cells, B-cell-depleted T cells, or PBMCs; the material itself was cDNA or gDNA.

In the authors' workflow: Quantification of nucleated cells was approximated via reference gene primer amplification. The assay was immunoSEQ multiplex PCR, and TCRdb's table has in-frame clones only and misses some. V, J and clone size derive from that table, while D and trimming were established from the DNA sequence. The sample lists 300,000 to 450,000 clones, over 75% occurring once. The CDR3 length is 15 residues. Germline loops: CDR1 MDHEN, CDR2 SYDVKM. V was clipped by 6 bases and J by 5 bases; unmatched bases: 9. This clone was observed once. The sequence was obtained from a man aged 35 to 55 in a cohort exposed to, infected with or recovered from COVID-19 (not recorded which). Input material: PBMCs or T cells enriched from blood (not recorded which). The V call is TRBV28, the J call TRBJ2-2; 7 nucleotides align to TRBD2. In nucleotides, the CDR3 is TGTGCCAGCAGGCCAGCGGGACGAATTACCGGGGAGCTGTTTTTT. This encodes CASRPAGRITGELFF.